This passage covers 13 T cell receptor beta chains from one sample sequenced in a study of technical replicates of blood from a handful of donors. Method: immunoSEQ multiplex PCR; TCRdb's copy keeps in-frame clones and lacks some. The sample has 70,000 to 95,000 clones, 95% to 97% seen once. The sequencing input was T cells isolated from PBMCs. The receptor set was obtained from a human donor in good health.

This chain uses TRBV25-1 with TRBJ2-1, with 7 bases aligning to TRBD1. Germline CDR1 reads MGHDK; CDR2 reads SYGVNS. V gave up 3 bases and J gave up 9 bases; unmatched junction bases: 11. The CDR3 has 15 residues. The CDR3 DNA follows: TGTGCCAGCAGTGAGACAGGGCTGGGGATACGTGAGCAGTTCTTC. It translates to CASSETGLGIREQFF.

The V gene is TRBV10-2, the J gene TRBJ1-1, with D unresolved. Germline V gives CDR1 WSHSY, CDR2 SAAADI. Trimming took off 8 bases at V and 1 base at J, with 11 bases between the two ends. This CDR3 spans 13 amino acids. The CDR3 nucleotides read TGCGCCAGCCAGTCTTACACGAACACTGAAGCTTTCTTT. It yields the protein CASQSYTNTEAFF.

J is TRBJ1-5 and V is TRBV27; a weak D match, TRBD1 (5 bases). With 8 bases removed from V and 6 bases from J, the gap between germline ends came to 11 bases. Germline V gene sequence: CDR1 MNHEY, CDR2 SMNVEV (reference sequence). The CDR3 is made up of 12 amino acids. The CDR3 loop is CASRQGGQPQHF. CDR3 sequence (DNA): TGTGCCAGCCGGCAGGGAGGTCAGCCCCAGCATTTT.

The chain combines TRBV27 with TRBJ2-7; perhaps TRBD2 as D (6 bases). The V gene lost 6 bases and the J gene lost 7 bases, with 22 bases spanning the gap. This CDR3 is built from 15 residues. Germline CDR1 is MNHEY and CDR2 is SMNVEV (reference sequence). The CDR3 region has the DNA TGTGCCAGCAGCCCTGGGCCGGGAGTTGGTGATGAGCAGTACTTC. Protein product: CASSPGPGVGDEQYF.

The rearrangement uses TRBV2 and TRBJ2-1; 9 bases align to TRBD2. Looked up from germline, CDR1 is SNHLY and CDR2 is FYNNEI. The CDR3 runs to 18 residues. Unmatched junction bases numbered 15, after V lost 7 bases and J lost 2 bases. The CDR3 here is CASTNQHSTSGPYNEQFF. The DNA of the CDR3 is TGTGCCAGCACCAATCAACATTCGACTAGCGGACCCTACAATGAGCAGTTCTTC.

This chain uses TRBV29-1 with TRBJ1-5, with no clear D. The germline V and J ends were trimmed by 5 bases and 0 bases, with 5 bases remaining between them. Looked up from germline, CDR1 is SQVTM and CDR2 is ANQGSEA. CDR3 length: 12 residues. The CDR3 loop reads CSVSGSNQPQHF. The CDR3 DNA follows: TGCAGCGTTTCGGGTAGCAATCAGCCCCAGCATTTT.

The chain is built from TRBV4-2 and TRBJ2-6; D might be TRBD1 (6 bases). V was trimmed by 0 bases and J by 3 bases, leaving 15 bases between them. Germline V lookup: CDR1 LGHNA, CDR2 YNFKEQ. The length of the CDR3 is 18 residues. The DNA of the CDR3 is TGTGCCAGCAGCCAAGAACGTCCAGGGGAAGGTGGGGCCAACGTCCTGACTTTC. Amino acids: CASSQERPGEGGANVLTF.

The V gene is TRBV4-1, the J gene TRBJ1-1; D perhaps matches TRBD1 (5 bases). Germline CDR1 is MGHRA and CDR2 is YSYEKL. The CDR3 has 14 amino acids. Trimming cost V 4 bases and J 0 bases, with 9 bases left between them. Here the CDR3 DNA reads TGCGCCAGCAGCCGAACAGGACTGAACACTGAAGCTTTCTTT. The encoded protein is CASSRTGLNTEAFF.

The chain has TRBV11-2 and TRBJ1-1, with no clear D. The CDR3 contains 16 residues. The V gene lost 5 bases and the J gene lost 3 bases, with 19 bases spanning the gap. Germline assignment: CDR1 SGHAT and CDR2 FQNNGV. CDR3 coding DNA: TGTGCCAGCAGCCCATTCCCCACCTTCAGTTACACTGAAGCTTTCTTT. It yields the protein CASSPFPTFSYTEAFF.

This rearrangement joins TRBV29-1 to TRBJ1-1, with TRBD1 as a possible D gene (6 bases). The V gene lost 3 bases and the J gene lost 6 bases, with 14 bases spanning the gap. CDR1 and CDR2 (germline): SQVTM, ANQGSEA. This CDR3 is built from 13 residues. CDR3 sequence (DNA): TGCAGCGTTGAGGCCCAGGGGATCGCTGAAGCTTTCTTT. It codes for CSVEAQGIAEAFF.

The CDR3 reads CASSFYSSPGLAGTYEQYF. As DNA, the CDR3 is TGTGCCAGCAGTTTCTACAGCTCACCGGGACTAGCGGGGACCTACGAGCAGTACTTC. J is TRBJ2-7 and V is TRBV28, with 13 bases that match TRBD2. Germline-derived CDR1 and CDR2 are MDHEN and SYDVKM. The CDR3 has 19 residues. The V gene end was trimmed by 3 bases and the J gene end by 2 bases; junction bases not matched to a gene: 13.

This chain joins TRBV28 and TRBJ2-3; tentative D call: TRBD1 (6 bases). This CDR3 region has 14 residues. Germline CDR1 MDHEN, CDR2 SYDVKM. Trimming removed 10 bases from V and 0 bases from J, with 14 bases in between. CDR3 amino acids: CAIERGWSTDTQYF. In DNA, the CDR3 is TGTGCCATCGAAAGGGGGTGGAGCACAGATACGCAGTATTTT. Together with reference TRBV28 and TRBJ2-3, the CDR3 gives the full variable domain: DVKVTQSSRYLVKRTGEKVFLECVQDMDHENMFWYRQDPGLGLRLIYFSYDVKMKEKGDIPEGYSVSREKKERFSLILESASTNQTSMYLCAIERGWSTDTQYFGPGTRLTVL.

This chain joins TRBV28 and TRBJ1-2, with D maybe TRBD1 (6 bases). This CDR3 spans 12 amino acids. V was shortened by 5 bases and J by 7 bases, with 11 bases between the two germline ends. From germline, CDR1 is MDHEN and CDR2 SYDVKM. The CDR3 bases are TGTGCCAGCAGTACAGGGTCGGCTGGCTACACCTTC. Its protein product is CASSTGSAGYTF.